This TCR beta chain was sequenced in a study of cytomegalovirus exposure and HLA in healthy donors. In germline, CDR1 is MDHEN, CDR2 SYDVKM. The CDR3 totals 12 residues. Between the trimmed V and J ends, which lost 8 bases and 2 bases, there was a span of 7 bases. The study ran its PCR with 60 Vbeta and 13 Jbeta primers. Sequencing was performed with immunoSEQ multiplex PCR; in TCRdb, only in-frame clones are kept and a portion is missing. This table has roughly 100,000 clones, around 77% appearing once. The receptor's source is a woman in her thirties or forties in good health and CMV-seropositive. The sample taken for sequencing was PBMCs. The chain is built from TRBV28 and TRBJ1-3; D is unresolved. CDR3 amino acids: CASYTAGNTIYF. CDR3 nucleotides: TGTGCCAGCTATACGGCTGGAAACACCATATATTTT.